Listed here is a single TCR beta chain. This sample is part of a study of beta chain features in type 1 diabetes. All of the isolated RNA was reverse transcribed, so expressed TCRB transcripts were sequenced. Profiling relied on immunoSEQ multiplex PCR, and the TCRdb table lists in-frame clones only, not all of them. The table has hundreds of thousands of clones, under 20% seen once. Germline V lookup: CDR1 LNHDA, CDR2 SQIVND (reference sequence). The CDR3 has 14 residues. Trimming removed 2 bases from V and 1 base from J, with 7 bases in between. V usage is TRBV19 and J usage is TRBJ2-3; the D is unclear. This TCR came from a woman aged 18-29 years in good health. Sequences were obtained from naive CD4+ T cells from blood. The CDR3 sequence: CASSIRARTDTQYF. The CDR3 DNA sequence: TGTGCCAGTAGTATAAGGGCCCGCACAGATACGCAGTATTTT.